The sequence of this TCR beta chain was determined in a study of T cell repertoires in aging, cancer and after chemotherapy (dated by TCRdb to the late 2010s). Study-wide context: Six donor age groups were covered, ranging from 30 or younger up to 70 or older, and each group contained at least three individuals. The cohort comprised 200 to 250 cancer patients, 94 with hematological and approximately 120 with solid cancers, plus 95 healthy donors as a reference group. The full dataset contained several million TCR reads. In the solid tumor group, paired pre- and post-chemotherapy samples were obtained from brain tumor (glioblastoma) patients receiving temozolomide-based therapy. The study profiled peripheral blood TCR beta repertoires from healthy donors and cancer patients to examine immunoaging and T cell reconstitution after chemotherapy. Study-wide conclusions, independent of this receptor: Declining TCR diversity with age in healthy donors was mainly explained by loss of richness; in cancer patients, loss of evenness also contributed. Significantly lower blood TCR diversity and higher clonality were observed in untreated patients with hematological or solid cancers than in age-matched healthy donors. In both cancer cohorts, the median generation probability rose over the chemotherapy interval, which suggests that the repertoire was reconstituted through rebound thymic output. It was noted by the authors that conclusions about immunological memory after chemotherapy cannot be drawn from the repertoire data.

Using a mixed TRB-A/B primer pool, multiplex touch-down PCR amplified rearranged TRB sequences covering the V, D and J segments. Illumina adapters and sample indices were attached to the amplicons through two consecutive PCR reactions run with Phusion HS II polymerase. After gel purification with the NucleoSpin Gel and PCR Clean-up kit, the amplicons were checked using Qubit and an Agilent 2100 Bioanalyzer. Sequencing of libraries was carried out on an Illumina MiSeq in 600-cycle, single-indexed, paired-end runs. The paper's data handling went like this. MiXCR versions 2.12 and 3.0.5 were used to process TRB sequences. Each unique CDR3 nucleotide sequence counted as one clone, and only productive sequences with at least two reads were retained. Shannon diversity, evenness, clonality (one minus evenness), and alpha-parameterized diversity profiles from alpha 0 to 5 were included as repertoire metrics. The IGoR algorithm was used to calculate generation probabilities for clones in the paired samples taken before and after chemotherapy. The public reads were reanalyzed by TCRdb: fastp trimming at Q25, MiXCR alignment, in-frame beta chains only. Each CDR3 protein gets just one entry, which takes the most common genes and DNA from the rows behind it. None of the V and J calls come from the authors' own analysis; TCRdb made them. The sample includes 7,000 to 10,000 distinct CDR3 sequences, with approximately 52% observed a single time. Of the sample, approximately 3.4% is held by the ten largest clones.

A distance of 10 bases separates the germline ends of V and J, which lose 3 bases and 5 bases respectively. The CDR3 runs 14 residues from the cysteine to the phenylalanine. Of all the DNA, just the CDR3 is kept, 42 bases in frame from base 1. Sequences MNHEY (CDR1) and SMNVEV (CDR2) are obtained from the germline V gene (reference sequence). TCR beta rearrangements were amplified from genomic DNA extracted from peripheral blood rather than from sorted cells or RNA. Notes on this clonotype: The antigen it binds to is not known. Per-base qualities were not stored, and no clone one base away is much larger.

The TCR originated in a human donor with a solid tumor. Input material: blood. The rearrangement joined TRBV27 to TRBJ2-2; the D gene is possibly TRBD1, with 6 bases matching. The CDR3 protein: CASSFAGETGELFF. The base sequence is TGTGCCAGCAGTTTCGCAGGGGAGACCGGGGAGCTGTTTTTT.